This T cell receptor beta chain originates from a study of blood T cell repertoires in COVID-19. Germline loops: CDR1 GTSNPN, CDR2 SVGIG (reference sequence). The germline V and J ends were trimmed by 3 bases and 2 bases, with 14 bases remaining between them. CDR3 length: 15 amino acids. Sequencing was performed with immunoSEQ multiplex PCR; in TCRdb, only in-frame clones are kept and a portion is missing. The sample lists 25,000 to 35,000 clones, roughly nine tenths occurring once. This clone was picked up one time. This clonotype was sampled from a human donor with active COVID-19. The donor label of this sample is uncertain. The gene calls are TRBV30 and TRBJ1-5; perhaps TRBD1 as D (6 bases). The specimen was peripheral blood. CDR3 amino acids: CAWSLTGRRNQPQHF. The CDR3 region has the DNA TGTGCCTGGAGCCTTACAGGGAGACGCAATCAGCCCCAGCATTTT. Using reference TRBV30 and TRBJ1-5 for the parts outside the CDR3, the full variable domain is SQTIHQWPATLVQPVGSPLSLECTVEGTSNPNLYWYRQAAGRGLQLLFYSVGIGQISSEVPQNLSASRPQDRQFILSSKKLLLSDSGFYLCAWSLTGRRNQPQHFGDGTRLSIL.